One sample yielded the 32 T cell receptor beta chains listed below, sequenced in a study of early T cells in non-severe SARS-CoV-2 infection. TCRdb processed the 5' RACE reads anew with MiXCR; each CDR3 protein has one entry. The table shows about 25,000 distinct CDR3 sequences, with about 4% occurring only once. The sample consisted of whole blood. The receptors stem from an adult who was a healthcare worker with PCR-confirmed SARS-CoV-2 infection or an uninfected control (not recorded which).

This clonotype was found many times. The chain carries TRBV19 and TRBJ2-6, with 8 bases identical to TRBD1. Per germline, CDR1 LNHDA and CDR2 SQIVND (reference sequence). J gave up 0 bases and V 4 bases, and 8 bases lay outside the gene matches. This CDR3 is built from 18 residues. CDR3 region: CASSKTQGVSSGANVLTF. The CDR3 coding sequence is TGTGCCAGTAGTAAGACACAGGGGGTTAGCTCTGGGGCCAACGTCCTGACTTTC.

The J gene is TRBJ1-6, the V gene TRBV4-1; D is perhaps TRBD1 (6 bases). The germline V and J ends were trimmed by 6 bases and 6 bases, with 21 bases remaining between them. This CDR3 has 17 amino acids. Germline CDR1 MGHRA, CDR2 YSYEKL. CDR3 in amino acids: CASSTVGRGRGNSPLHF. The DNA of the CDR3 is TGCGCCAGCAGTACCGTCGGTCGGGGGCGAGGTAATTCACCCCTCCACTTT.

The rearrangement uses TRBV7-2 and TRBJ1-1, with 8 bases fitting TRBD1. The trim removed 3 bases at V and 8 bases at J, leaving 5 bases unmatched. This CDR3 has 13 amino acids. Germline V gene data show CDR1 as SGHTA and CDR2 as FQGNSA. The CDR3 here is CASSFRDRSEAFF. The CDR3 region has the DNA TGTGCCAGCAGCTTCCGGGACAGGTCCGAAGCTTTCTTT. The full variable domain, in which reference TRBV7-2 and TRBJ1-1 provide the parts outside the CDR3, is GAGVSQSPSNKVTEKGKDVELRCDPISGHTALYWYRQSLGQGLEFLIYFQGNSAPDKSGLPSDRFSAERTGGSVSTLTIQRTQQEDSAVYLCASSFRDRSEAFFGQGTRLTVV.

This clonotype was recorded at least ten times. This sequence joins TRBV12-3 or TRBV12-4 and TRBJ2-1; D possibly uses TRBD1 or TRBD2 (5 bases each). V was cut by 2 bases and J by 4 bases, with 21 bases left in between. The CDR3 is made up of 18 amino acids. DNA of the CDR3: TGTGCCAGCAGTTTATATGTTATGGGGACCAAGAGATACAATGAGCAGTTCTTC. It encodes CASSLYVMGTKRYNEQFF.

This clonotype occurred many times. V and J are TRBV6-2 or TRBV6-3 and TRBJ2-7; the D gene is possibly TRBD2 (6 bases). CDR3 length equals 13 residues. CDR1 and CDR2 (germline): MNHEY, SVGEGT. Trimming took 6 bases from V and 3 from J, leaving 12 bases between them. This CDR3 reads CASSRPSVYEQYF. Here the CDR3 DNA reads TGTGCCAGCAGCCGCCCTAGCGTCTACGAGCAGTACTTC.

This clonotype was observed at least ten times. The CDR3 DNA reads as TGTGCCAGCAGCCGAGCCCAGGGGGGAATCACAGATACGCAGTATTTT. This encodes CASSRAQGGITDTQYF. This sequence joins TRBV14 and TRBJ2-3, with D tentatively TRBD1 (7 bases). The CDR3 runs to 16 residues. Trimming took off 4 bases at V and 2 bases at J, with 16 bases between the two ends. CDR1 is SGHDN and CDR2 is FVKESK in the germline V gene.

Ten or more counts support this clonotype. The CDR3 coding sequence is TGCAGCGTTGAAACTAGGAACACCGGGGAGCTGTTTTTT. Its translation is CSVETRNTGELFF. The chain couples TRBV29-1 to TRBJ2-2, with D tentatively TRBD2 (5 bases). The germline CDR1 and CDR2 sequences are SQVTM and ANQGSEA. The V gene lost 2 bases and the J gene lost 1 base, with 5 bases spanning the gap. The length of the CDR3 is 13 residues.

This clonotype was seen at least ten times. The chain recombines TRBV6-1 with TRBJ1-1; D remains unclear. From germline, CDR1 is MNHNS and CDR2 SASEGT. The V end was cut by 4 bases, the J end by 1 base, with 19 bases between. The CDR3 loop spans 17 amino acids. CDR3 sequence: CASSVGSRGPRNTEAFF. CDR3 sequence (DNA): TGTGCCAGCAGTGTGGGGAGCCGAGGGCCCCGGAACACTGAAGCTTTCTTT.

This clonotype was seen at least ten times. The chain recombines TRBV20-1 with TRBJ2-7, with 13 bases fitting TRBD2. Germline CDR1 DFQATT, CDR2 SNEGSKA (reference sequence). This CDR3 is 16 amino acids long. The J segment lost 6 bases and the V segment lost 3 bases, leaving 11 bases of the junction unmatched. CDR3 DNA: TGCAGTGCTAGGCCCAACGGACTAGCGGGAGTGATCGAGCAGTACTTC. This gives the protein CSARPNGLAGVIEQYF.

This clonotype has ten or more counts. This chain connects TRBV11-2 to TRBJ1-6, with D maybe TRBD1 (5 bases). In germline, CDR1 is SGHAT, CDR2 FQNNGV. Deletions cut 4 bases from V and 11 bases from J, with 18 bases between. The CDR3 runs 15 residues. The CDR3 DNA reads TGTGCCAGCAGCTGGTCATTAGGGGTCCCTCCACCCCTCCACTTT. Translated, it gives CASSWSLGVPPPLHF.

This clonotype was counted at least ten times. The rearrangement links TRBV6-1 to TRBJ2-7; the D call may be TRBD1 or TRBD2 (5 bases each). Trimming removed 4 bases at V and 7 bases at J, with 17 bases between. Germline lookup yields CDR1 MNHNS and CDR2 SASEGT. The CDR3 loop spans 14 amino acids. For the CDR3, the DNA is TGTGCCAGCAGTGCCCGGGACCTACTACCGGAGCAGTACTTC. Its protein product is CASSARDLLPEQYF.

This clonotype turned up a few times. The chain uses TRBV7-9 and TRBJ1-2; TRBD1 is a possible D gene (5 bases). The germline V gene has CDR1 SEHNR and CDR2 FQNEAQ (reference sequence). The V end lost 8 bases, the J end lost 4 bases, and 8 bases lay between the germline ends. This CDR3 region has 11 residues. This CDR3 reads CASGGIYGYTF. As DNA, the CDR3 is TGTGCCAGCGGGGGGATCTATGGCTACACCTTC.

At least ten counts were recorded for this clonotype. The rearrangement links TRBV12-3 or TRBV12-4 to TRBJ2-5, with no clear D. Deletions cut 1 base from V and 8 bases from J, with 5 bases between. CDR3 length: 11 amino acids. For the CDR3, the DNA is TGTGCCAGCAGTTTAGAGGGAACCCAGTACTTC. It specifies CASSLEGTQYF.

V gene TRBV6-2 or TRBV6-3 combines with J gene TRBJ1-5; D remains ambiguous. The CDR3 is 12 residues long. The V end lost 4 bases, the J end lost 1 base, and 2 bases lay between the germline ends. CDR1 and CDR2 (germline): MNHEY, SVGEGT. CDR3 sequence reads: CASSWSNQPQHF. DNA of the CDR3: TGTGCCAGCAGTTGGAGCAATCAGCCCCAGCATTTT.

This clonotype was seen a handful of times. The V and J genes are TRBV19 and TRBJ1-5, with D possibly being TRBD1 (5 bases). The CDR3 covers 15 residues. Trimming removed 3 bases from V and 1 base from J, with 10 bases in between. Germline V gene lookup returns CDR1 LNHDA and CDR2 SQIVND (reference sequence). The CDR3 here is CASSILTESNQPQHF. Written as DNA, the CDR3 is TGTGCCAGTAGTATTTTGACAGAGAGCAATCAGCCCCAGCATTTT. Filled out from reference TRBV19 and TRBJ1-5, the complete variable domain reads DGGITQSPKYLFRKEGQNVTLSCEQNLNHDAMYWYRQDPGQGLRLIYYSQIVNDFQKGDIAEGYSVSREKKESFPLTVTSAQKNPTAFYLCASSILTESNQPQHFGDGTRLSIL.

Ten or more counts support this clonotype. This chain joins TRBV14 and TRBJ2-7, with D unresolved. The ends were cut back, 1 base at V and 4 bases at J, with 2 bases in the middle. CDR3 length equals 11 residues. The V gene's germline CDR1 is SGHDN and CDR2 FVKESK. This chain's CDR3 is CASSQGYEQYF. In DNA form, the CDR3 reads TGTGCCAGCAGCCAAGGGTACGAGCAGTACTTC.

This clonotype was counted ten times or more. V gene TRBV5-4 combines with J gene TRBJ1-1, with D unclear. Germline V lookup: CDR1 SGHNT, CDR2 YYREEE (reference sequence). The length of the CDR3 is 12 residues. Trimming pared 4 bases from V and 6 bases from J, leaving 10 bases between. The CDR3 loop is CASSVIDSEAFF. The CDR3 DNA sequence: TGTGCCAGCAGCGTTATCGATTCTGAAGCTTTCTTT.

This clonotype showed up many times. This chain joins TRBV20-1 and TRBJ2-5; 7 bases line up with TRBD2. Trimming at V came to 3 bases and at J to 2 bases, leaving 9 bases not matched to a gene. Germline CDR1 is DFQATT and CDR2 is SNEGSKA (reference sequence). The CDR3 has 15 residues. This CDR3 reads CSASSMREWQETQYF. Here the CDR3 DNA reads TGCAGTGCTAGCTCGATGCGGGAGTGGCAAGAGACCCAGTACTTC.

This clonotype occurred many times. The chain uses TRBV5-6 and TRBJ2-7; 8 bases are shared with TRBD1. The V gene end was trimmed by 4 bases and the J gene end by 5 bases; junction bases not matched to a gene: 8. Germline V gene data show CDR1 as SGHDT and CDR2 as YYEEEE. The CDR3 contains 14 residues. DNA of the CDR3: TGTGCCAGCAGCAATTCCGGACAGGGCCACGAGCAGTACTTC. Translating gives CASSNSGQGHEQYF.

This clonotype has at least ten counts. The chain links TRBV14 to TRBJ2-3, with D possibly TRBD1 on 5 matching bases. The CDR3 sequence is 15 residues long. Trimming removed 4 bases from V and 0 bases from J, with 11 bases in between. Germline CDR1 is SGHDN and CDR2 is FVKESK. The CDR3, as DNA: TGTGCCAGCAGCCCCCCAGGGCGTAGCACAGATACGCAGTATTTT. Its protein is CASSPPGRSTDTQYF.

This clonotype was detected many times. V usage is TRBV29-1 and J usage is TRBJ2-7; 10 nucleotides line up with TRBD2. The CDR3 contains 16 residues. CDR1 is SQVTM and CDR2 is ANQGSEA in the germline V gene. V lost 0 bases to trimming and J lost 6 bases; unmatched junction nucleotides: 11. The CDR3 loop is CSVEDTQREGRGEQYF. The CDR3 DNA reads TGCAGCGTTGAAGACACCCAGCGGGAGGGCCGAGGCGAGCAGTACTTC.

This clonotype was detected ten times or more. The V and J genes are TRBV11-3 and TRBJ2-2, with 7 bases fitting TRBD2. Germline lookup yields CDR1 SGHNT and CDR2 YENEEA. This CDR3 contains 15 residues. V lost 5 bases, J lost 4 bases, and 7 bases stayed unmatched. The CDR3 spells CASSPLGGGTGELFF. In DNA form, the CDR3 reads TGTGCCAGCAGCCCCTTAGGCGGGGGCACCGGGGAGCTGTTTTTT.

The chain uses TRBV7-3 and TRBJ2-2; weak D call: TRBD1 (6 bases). This CDR3 region has 14 residues. Germline V gene lookup returns CDR1 SGHTA and CDR2 FQGTGA. V lost 5 bases and J lost 3, with 10 bases in between. CDR3 sequence reads: CASSTQGDTGELFF. CDR3 DNA: TGTGCCAGCAGCACACAGGGCGACACCGGGGAGCTGTTTTTT.

This clonotype was counted many times. The J gene is TRBJ1-4, the V gene TRBV28; 9 bases align to TRBD1. Germline assignment: CDR1 MDHEN and CDR2 SYDVKM. V shed 5 bases and J 4 bases; nucleotides not matched to a gene: 5. The CDR3 consists of 15 residues. CDR3 nucleotide sequence: TGTGCCAGCAGTGGACAGGGGCGCGGTAATGAAAAACTGTTTTTT. Translated, it gives CASSGQGRGNEKLFF.

V is TRBV29-1 and J is TRBJ2-1; D unresolved. The CDR3 is 13 amino acids. Looked up from germline, CDR1 is SQVTM and CDR2 is ANQGSEA. The CDR3, as DNA: TGCAGACTGAGAAGTCGGTACTACAATGAGCAGTTCTTC. This encodes CRLRSRYYNEQFF.

This clonotype was recorded at least ten times. CDR3 in amino acids: CASSDGGSTGELFF. CDR3 in DNA: TGTGCCAGCAGTGACGGAGGGAGCACCGGGGAGCTGTTTTTT. The rearrangement uses TRBV6-4 and TRBJ2-2; TRBD2 might be the D (6 bases). This CDR3 comprises 14 residues. Germline lookup yields CDR1 MRHNA and CDR2 SNTAGT. The V and J ends lost 2 bases and 4 bases respectively, with 8 bases between them.

This clonotype is medium-sized. This chain's CDR3 is CASSLARGPYEQYF. The CDR3 nucleotides are TGTGCCAGCAGCTTAGCCAGGGGACCCTACGAGCAGTACTTC. The V call is TRBV7-2, the J call TRBJ2-7, with a weak D call TRBD1 (6 bases). Germline V CDR1 and CDR2: SGHTA, FQGNSA. The length of the CDR3 is 14 residues. V gave up 0 bases and J gave up 2 bases, with 8 bases separating them.

The chain links TRBV10-3 to TRBJ2-1, with 8 bases that match TRBD2. Germline CDR1 ENHRY, CDR2 SYGVKD. After removal of 9 bases from V and 7 bases from J, the junction contained 8 bases not matched to a gene. The CDR3 consists of 13 residues. CDR3 protein: CAITPGLDNEQFF. The CDR3 DNA follows: TGTGCCATTACACCGGGACTAGATAATGAGCAGTTCTTC.

This chain links TRBV27 with TRBJ1-1, with D unclear. There are 13 residues in the CDR3. Trimming left V 1 base short and J 2 bases short, with 5 bases between. Per germline, CDR1 MNHEY and CDR2 SMNVEV (reference sequence). The CDR3 is CASSLWENTEAFF. CDR3 DNA sequence: TGTGCCAGCAGTTTATGGGAAAACACTGAAGCTTTCTTT.

This clonotype was counted only a few times. The chain carries TRBV12-3 or TRBV12-4 and TRBJ2-1; 10 bases are a match to TRBD2. The CDR3 loop spans 17 amino acids. V was pared by 7 bases and J by 8 bases, with 17 bases of the junction left unmatched. The CDR3 DNA sequence: TGTGCCAGCACCCCGGGGAGACTAGCGGGCCCCCGGCATGAGCAGTTCTTC. Translating gives CASTPGRLAGPRHEQFF.

The table lists this clonotype with many counts. The gene calls are TRBV12-3 or TRBV12-4 and TRBJ2-7; D gene uncertain. V was shortened by 4 bases and J by 3 bases, with 13 bases between the two germline ends. There are 14 residues in the CDR3. This chain's CDR3 is CASSSPPESYEQYF. The CDR3 nucleotides read TGTGCCAGCAGTTCTCCCCCGGAAAGCTACGAGCAGTACTTC.

The sample holds many counts of this clonotype. The rearrangement uses TRBV7-6 and TRBJ2-2; 9 nucleotides match TRBD2. Germline CDR1 SGHVS, CDR2 FNYEAQ. The CDR3 length is 19 residues. Trimming at V came to 2 bases and at J to 4 bases, leaving 14 bases not matched to a gene. The CDR3 region has the DNA TGTGCCAGCAGCTTACACCCGGAGAGCGGGAGGATGTCCACCGGGGAGCTGTTTTTT. Amino acid sequence: CASSLHPESGRMSTGELFF.